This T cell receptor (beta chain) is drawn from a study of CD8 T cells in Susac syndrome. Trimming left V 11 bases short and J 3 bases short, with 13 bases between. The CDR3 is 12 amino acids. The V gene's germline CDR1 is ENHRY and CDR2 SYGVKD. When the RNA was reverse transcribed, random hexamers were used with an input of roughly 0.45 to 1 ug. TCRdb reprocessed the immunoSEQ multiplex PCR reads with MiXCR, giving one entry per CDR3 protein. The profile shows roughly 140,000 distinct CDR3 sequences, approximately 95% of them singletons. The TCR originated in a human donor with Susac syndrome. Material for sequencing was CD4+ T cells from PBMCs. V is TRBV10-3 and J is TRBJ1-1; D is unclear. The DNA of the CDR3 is TGTGCCCCCGGTTCTTTGGACACTGAAGCTTTCTTT. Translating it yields CAPGSLDTEAFF.